The following is a T cell receptor (beta chain) sequence with its context. Its antigen is currently unknown. This sample was included in a study of cytomegalovirus exposure and HLA in healthy donors. Vbeta (60) and Jbeta (13) primers were used in the PCR. The protocol was immunoSEQ multiplex PCR, while the TCRdb copy is restricted to in-frame clones and leaves out a portion. The sample has about 110,000 clones, 70% seen once. Study results and limitations: In an earlier analysis, in some 600 donors, most V segments appeared productive either ~87% or ~30% of the time. 16,951 TCR beta sequences were associated with HLA alleles at 0.05 false discovery rate in a later analysis.

V lost 5 bases, J lost 5 bases, and 12 bases lay in between. In germline, CDR1 is MNHEY, CDR2 SVGAGI. The CDR3 loop spans 13 amino acids. This TCR derives from a man aged 30 to 45 in good health and CMV-seropositive. Sequenced material: PBMCs. The gene calls are TRBV6-5 and TRBJ1-1, with D perhaps TRBD1 (5 bases). This CDR3 is CASSPGGGTEAFF. The CDR3 bases are TGTGCCAGCAGTCCGGGCGGGGGTACTGAAGCTTTCTTT.